Listed below are T cell receptor beta chains from one sample, sequenced in a study of T cell responses to AZD1222 COVID-19 vaccine. Only in-frame clones appear in the TCRdb table, and some are missing; sequencing was by immunoSEQ multiplex PCR. This sample has approximately 94,000 clones, with less than 90% found just once. This sample comprised peripheral blood, obtained on day 0 of AZD1222 vaccination. The receptors derive from an adult in good health. Both conserved end residues are part of each CDR3. The D gene is left open where the match is weak. Rows give clone size only sometimes, using once, few, many, or a class for an expanded clone.

J gene,clone size,V gene,D gene,CDR3 DNA,CDR3 protein
TRBJ1-2,NA,TRBV19,TRBD1,TGTGCCAGTAGCTCGGGACAGCTCATCGGCTACACCTTC,CASSSGQLIGYTF
TRBJ2-5,NA,TRBV27,NA,TGTGCCAGCAGTTCCGGGACTCCGGGCGTTGAGACCCAGTACTTC,CASSSGTPGVETQYF
TRBJ2-7,NA,TRBV5-4,NA,TGTGCCAGCAGTGACAGGCCTCTTAACGGGGAGCAGTACTTC,CASSDRPLNGEQYF
TRBJ1-5,NA,TRBV6-5,TRBD1,TGTGCCAGCATGGGGACAGAAAATCAGCCCCAGCATTTT,CASMGTENQPQHF
TRBJ2-3,once,TRBV9,TRBD1,TGTGCCAGCAGCGTAGGGGGACAGGGGACAGATACGCAGTATTTT,CASSVGGQGTDTQYF
TRBJ1-6,NA,TRBV7-9,TRBD1,TGTGCCAGCAGCTTTGGGGGACAGGGAGGAAATTCACCCCTCCACTTT,CASSFGGQGGNSPLHF
TRBJ2-3,NA,TRBV10-3,TRBD2,TGTGCCATCAGTGAGTCAATAGCGGGGGGCACAGATACGCAGTATTTT,CAISESIAGGTDTQYF
TRBJ2-3,once,TRBV19,NA,TGTGCCAGTAGGCTGGGGGGTAGGTCGGATACGCAGTATTTT,CASRLGGRSDTQYF
TRBJ2-7,NA,TRBV6-5,NA,TGTGCCAGCAGTCCATTGGGCATGAGCTCCTACGAGCAGTACTTC,CASSPLGMSSYEQYF
TRBJ2-1,NA,TRBV9,TRBD1,TGTGCCAGCAGCCCCCCAGGACAGGGGGCGATAGGTGAGCAGTTCTTC,CASSPPGQGAIGEQFF
TRBJ2-1,NA,TRBV19,TRBD2,TGTGCCAGTAGTCTCCGGACTAGCGGACGAAGCTCCTACAATGAGCAGTTCTTC,CASSLRTSGRSSYNEQFF
TRBJ2-7,few,TRBV28,TRBD1,TGTGCCAGCAGTTTAGAAGGGGGCAGGATCTACGAGCAGTACTTC,CASSLEGGRIYEQYF
TRBJ2-7,NA,TRBV19,NA,TGTGCCAGTAGTATGGGGCTATCCTACGAGCAGTACTTC,CASSMGLSYEQYF
TRBJ2-7,few,TRBV4-3,NA,TGCGCCAGCAGCCAAGATCCCGGGAATACCTACGAGCAGTACTTC,CASSQDPGNTYEQYF
TRBJ1-5,NA,TRBV5-5,NA,TGTGCCAGCAGCTCGTGGGGGCAGAATCAGCCCCAGCATTTT,CASSSWGQNQPQHF
TRBJ2-1,NA,TRBV11-2,TRBD2,TGTGCCAGCAGCCCGGGGAGGGCCCGGGGGGACAATGAGCAGTTCTTC,CASSPGRARGDNEQFF
TRBJ2-2,NA,TRBV18,NA,TGTGCCAGCTCACCCTCGGCGGACAGCACCGGGGAGCTGTTTTTT,CASSPSADSTGELFF
TRBJ1-4,NA,TRBV27,NA,TGTGCCAGCAGTTTAAACCCCGGGGCGGGGGAAAAACTGTTTTTT,CASSLNPGAGEKLFF
TRBJ1-4,NA,TRBV4-1,NA,TGCGCCAGCAGCCCTAAGGAGGCCTATCCGGGGGAAAAACTGTTTTTT,CASSPKEAYPGEKLFF
TRBJ1-5,NA,TRBV2,NA,TGTGCCAGCAGGCGGGCCAGGCAGCCCCAGCATTTT,CASRRARQPQHF
TRBJ1-6,NA,TRBV6-5,TRBD1,TGTGCCACCAGACAGGGACCAACGTGGGAACCCCTCCACTTT,CATRQGPTWEPLHF
TRBJ2-1,NA,TRBV7-2,NA,TGTGCCAGCAGCGGAGACGCGAGCTCCTACAATGAGCAGTTCTTC,CASSGDASSYNEQFF